The 11 T cell receptor beta chains in this list originate from one sample, sequenced in a study of T cells in Graves' hyperthyroidism and ophthalmopathy. Amplification targeted TCR beta CDR3 regions from RNA transcripts. Carried out on the TCR CDR3, a first-round RT-PCR used the HTBI primer set. From the multiplex PCR reads, TCRdb called clonotypes with MiXCR, one entry per CDR3 protein. This sample has approximately 690,000 distinct CDR3 sequences; under 25% occur once, and the top ten carry roughly 30%. The material sequenced was blood. These receptors all stem from a man aged 30 to 39 with Graves' ophthalmopathy.

As to this clonotype: A much larger clone is a single base away; this may be a read error. V gene TRBV7-8 combines with J gene TRBJ2-3; D might be TRBD1 (5 bases). The CDR3 has 14 amino acids. V lost 2 bases and J 3 bases, leaving 9 bases between the germline ends. Germline CDR1 and CDR2: SGHVS and FQNEAQ. The CDR3, as DNA: TGTGCCAGCAGCTTAACGCACAGGACAGATACGCAGTATTTT. It encodes CASSLTHRTDTQYF.

The genes are TRBV30 and TRBJ1-5; 8 bases align to TRBD1. V was pared by 2 bases and J by 3 bases, with 9 bases of the junction left unmatched. The CDR3 is made up of 16 amino acids. The germline V gene encodes CDR1 GTSNPN and CDR2 SVGIG (reference sequence). The CDR3 loop reads CAWSPIGQGYNQPQHF. Here the CDR3 DNA reads TGTGCCTGGAGTCCCATCGGACAGGGCTACAATCAGCCCCAGCATTTT.

As concerns this clonotype: This may arise from a read error, as a much more abundant clone is one base away. CDR3 region: CASSLGQGGTYGQYF. The DNA for the CDR3 is TGTGCCAGCAGCCTAGGACAGGGGGGGACCTACGGGCAGTACTTC. This rearrangement joins TRBV28 to TRBJ2-7; 10 positions agree with TRBD1. Germline V gives CDR1 MDHEN, CDR2 SYDVKM. The CDR3 is 15 residues long.

This clonotype was observed a handful of times. V is TRBV5-1 and J is TRBJ1-2; D not resolved. Trimming left V 0 bases short and J 8 bases short, with 11 bases between. The V gene's germline CDR1 is SGHRS and CDR2 YFSETQ. CDR3 length equals 13 residues. This chain's CDR3 is CASSLVRTGGYTF. The CDR3, as DNA: TGCGCCAGCAGCTTGGTACGGACTGGGGGCTACACCTTC.

This clonotype was detected a few times. The chain has TRBV29-1 and TRBJ1-2, with 10 bases identical to TRBD1. V lost 4 bases to trimming and J lost 8 bases; unmatched junction nucleotides: 7. Germline V CDR1 and CDR2: SQVTM, ANQGSEA. The CDR3 contains 13 residues. In DNA, the CDR3 is TGCAGCGTTGTTGGGACAGGGGTGATCGGCTACACCTTC. Translation: CSVVGTGVIGYTF. The full variable domain, in which reference TRBV29-1 and TRBJ1-2 provide the parts outside the CDR3, is SAVISQKPSRDICQRGTSLTIQCQVDSQVTMMFWYRQQPGQSLTLIATANQGSEATYESGFVIDKFPISRPNLTFSTLTVSNMSPEDSSIYLCSVVGTGVIGYTFGSGTRLTVV.

The J gene is TRBJ2-7, the V gene TRBV28; D is undetermined. V was cut by 2 bases and J by 1 base, with 6 bases left in between. The germline V gene has CDR1 MDHEN and CDR2 SYDVKM. This CDR3 contains 13 residues. For the CDR3, the DNA is TGTGCCAGCAGTTTAATTAATTCCTACGAGCAGTACTTC. This encodes CASSLINSYEQYF.

This clonotype was seen repeatedly, ten times or more. J is TRBJ2-7 and V is TRBV3-1; weak D call: TRBD1 (6 bases). The CDR3 is 13 residues long. Looked up from germline, CDR1 is LGHDT and CDR2 is YNNKEL (reference sequence). The ends were cut back, 1 base at V and 3 bases at J, with 7 bases in the middle. This chain's CDR3 is CASSQAGDYEQYF. The CDR3 region has the DNA TGTGCCAGCAGCCAAGCAGGGGACTACGAGCAGTACTTC.

This chain connects TRBV5-1 to TRBJ2-2, with 16 bases fitting TRBD2. This CDR3 spans 17 amino acids. J was trimmed by 6 bases and V by 3 bases; bases with no gene match: 5. Germline V lookup: CDR1 SGHRS, CDR2 YFSETQ. The CDR3 DNA sequence: TGCGCCAGCAGCTCCGGGACTAGCGGGAGGGCCGCCGGGGAGCTGTTTTTT. It translates to CASSSGTSGRAAGELFF.

This clonotype was picked up many times. J is TRBJ2-7 and V is TRBV30; weak D call: TRBD1 (6 bases). This CDR3 is built from 13 residues. V lost 5 bases and J lost 2, with 13 bases in between. The germline gives CDR1 GTSNPN, CDR2 SVGIG (reference sequence). The CDR3 sequence: CAWGQGQTYEQYF. Written as DNA, the CDR3 is TGTGCCTGGGGCCAAGGACAGACCTACGAGCAGTACTTC.

This chain joins TRBV20-1 and TRBJ2-5; tentatively, D is TRBD2 (6 bases). Trimming removed 6 bases at V and 2 bases at J, with 16 bases between. The CDR3 runs to 14 residues. Per germline, CDR1 DFQATT and CDR2 SNEGSKA (reference sequence). As DNA, the CDR3 is TGCAGTGCCTCAGTAGCGGACATACAAGAGACCCAGTACTTC. Translated, it gives CSASVADIQETQYF.

The chain carries TRBV5-1 and TRBJ2-7; the match to TRBD2 covers 9 bases. With 4 bases clipped from V and 1 base from J, the junction kept 3 bases outside the gene matches. The CDR3 runs to 14 residues. Germline loops: CDR1 SGHRS, CDR2 YFSETQ. Here the CDR3 DNA reads TGCGCCAGCAGCCGAGCGGGAGGTTCCTACGAGCAGTACTTC. Amino acid sequence: CASSRAGGSYEQYF.